The rows below give T cell receptor beta chains drawn from one sample of a study of regulatory T cells in long-lasting Graves disease. MiXCR was run by TCRdb on the multiplex PCR reads, yielding one entry per CDR3 protein. The profile shows 320,000 or so distinct CDR3 sequences, 15% to 20% of them singletons. Here the sequenced sample was peripheral blood mononuclear cells (PBMCs), taken at new diagnosis, from a patient treated with antithyroid drugs. The receptors were gathered from a female donor with Graves disease. The CDR3 runs from the conserved cysteine through the conserved F or W. Fields, in order: J gene, V gene, CDR3 protein.

j_gene: TRBJ2-7
v_gene: TRBV2
CDR3aa: CASSGGTGYEQYF

j_gene: TRBJ1-5
v_gene: TRBV5-8
CDR3aa: CASSLSRGYSNQPQHF

j_gene: TRBJ1-2
v_gene: TRBV3-1
CDR3aa: CASRPTGNYGYTF

j_gene: TRBJ2-1
v_gene: TRBV19
CDR3aa: CASSIPAGVRNEQFF

j_gene: TRBJ2-5
v_gene: TRBV6-2/TRBV6-3
CDR3aa: CASSDPRTGQETQYF

j_gene: TRBJ2-3
v_gene: TRBV29-1
CDR3aa: CSVRAGGPDTQYF

j_gene: TRBJ2-5
v_gene: TRBV24-1
CDR3aa: CATSDMGSQETQYF

j_gene: TRBJ2-3
v_gene: TRBV30
CDR3aa: CAWTIGTARGTDTQYF

j_gene: TRBJ1-5
v_gene: TRBV2
CDR3aa: CASRPDSNQPQHF

j_gene: TRBJ1-5
v_gene: TRBV15
CDR3aa: CATSEGRGVNQPQHF

j_gene: TRBJ2-2
v_gene: TRBV7-2
CDR3aa: CASSQWWFPGELFF

j_gene: TRBJ1-5
v_gene: TRBV7-2
CDR3aa: CASSESQNSNQPQHF

j_gene: TRBJ2-1
v_gene: TRBV28
CDR3aa: CASSGGQAHNNEQFF

j_gene: TRBJ2-3
v_gene: TRBV27
CDR3aa: CASSPSGTGGFPRSDTQYF

j_gene: TRBJ2-5
v_gene: TRBV30
CDR3aa: CAWSLGGRETQYF

j_gene: TRBJ1-5
v_gene: TRBV6-1
CDR3aa: CASSEEAGESNQPQHF

j_gene: TRBJ1-6
v_gene: TRBV7-9
CDR3aa: CASSLDGLRSPLHF

j_gene: TRBJ2-1
v_gene: TRBV3-1
CDR3aa: CASSQEINNEQFF

j_gene: TRBJ2-7
v_gene: TRBV18
CDR3aa: CASSPGGLALYEQYF

j_gene: TRBJ2-1
v_gene: TRBV20-1
CDR3aa: CSASRADNEQFF

j_gene: TRBJ2-1
v_gene: TRBV7-2
CDR3aa: CASRVRLAISEQFF

j_gene: TRBJ2-5
v_gene: TRBV20-1
CDR3aa: CSAHPPGLAGRETQYF

j_gene: TRBJ1-5
v_gene: TRBV7-6
CDR3aa: CASSPQGSDNQPQHF

j_gene: TRBJ2-7
v_gene: TRBV10-3
CDR3aa: CATVDQKRYEQYF

j_gene: TRBJ2-7
v_gene: TRBV5-4
CDR3aa: CASSISTGGYEQYF

j_gene: TRBJ2-7
v_gene: TRBV12-3/TRBV12-4
CDR3aa: CASSTSGALYEQYF

j_gene: TRBJ2-2
v_gene: TRBV28
CDR3aa: CASSSRTGANTGELFF

j_gene: TRBJ2-1
v_gene: TRBV6-1
CDR3aa: CASTPGGGRYNEQFF

j_gene: TRBJ2-2
v_gene: TRBV19
CDR3aa: CASSIQGTGELFF

j_gene: TRBJ2-7
v_gene: TRBV6-1
CDR3aa: CASTEAGGPSYEQYF

j_gene: TRBJ2-3
v_gene: TRBV20-1
CDR3aa: CSARGVAGTGAWREGGDTQYF

j_gene: TRBJ2-2
v_gene: TRBV7-9
CDR3aa: CASSYRVDTGELFF

j_gene: TRBJ2-1
v_gene: TRBV6-2/TRBV6-3
CDR3aa: CASASPRVGVQFF

j_gene: TRBJ2-1
v_gene: TRBV6-2/TRBV6-3
CDR3aa: CASSGAPNSYNEQFF

j_gene: TRBJ1-1
v_gene: TRBV14
CDR3aa: CASSQYLSNTEAFF

j_gene: TRBJ2-1
v_gene: TRBV5-1
CDR3aa: CASSFSRGNEQFF

j_gene: TRBJ1-3
v_gene: TRBV9
CDR3aa: CASSVDGGLGGNTIYF

j_gene: TRBJ2-1
v_gene: TRBV29-1
CDR3aa: CRVDHSGSADSYNEQFF

j_gene: TRBJ2-6
v_gene: TRBV19
CDR3aa: CASTVTGGANVLTF

j_gene: TRBJ2-1
v_gene: TRBV10-3
CDR3aa: CASSAPGLATHEQFF

j_gene: TRBJ1-3
v_gene: TRBV6-1
CDR3aa: CASSDRSDSGNTIYF

j_gene: TRBJ2-7
v_gene: TRBV6-2/TRBV6-3
CDR3aa: CASSSTSREQYF

j_gene: TRBJ2-3
v_gene: TRBV12-3/TRBV12-4
CDR3aa: CASSFTPGLAGYTDTQYF

j_gene: TRBJ1-1
v_gene: TRBV6-2/TRBV6-3
CDR3aa: CASSYGQEAFF